This T cell receptor (beta chain) was sequenced during a study of post-analysis software for immune sequencing data (dated by TCRdb to about 2015). For context, the study as a whole: The recorded disease courses included relapsing-remitting, secondary progressive and progressive-relapsing multiple sclerosis, and some patients had no subtype annotation. A subset of samples was prepared in parallel using single-end sample barcoding, then pooled and co-amplified after Illumina adapter ligation. The multiple sclerosis patient repertoires were compared with under 13 previously published healthy control repertoires from donors aged roughly 6 to 27 years. Study-level results and caveats: Significantly lower normalized Chao1 diversity was found in multiple sclerosis patients than in controls, suggesting substantial peripheral T-cell clonal expansion. The multiple sclerosis patient group was slightly younger than the control group. Direct clustering with F measure showed strong co-clustering of samples prepared in the same batch, prompting a batch-effect correction.

Library prep was done by PCR. Instrument on record: Illumina HiSeq 2500. To reduce PCR and sequencing biases, unique molecular identifiers were built into the TCR beta cDNA libraries. Every 1 to 10 million input T cells yielded approximately 500,000 cDNA molecules, meaning each molecule approximated one T cell. Patient libraries were prepared and sequenced with the same protocol used for the earlier healthy control dataset. Within a given batch, samples were prepared together, multiplexed and sequenced on the same HiSeq lane. In the source study's methods: Raw barcoded reads were processed with MIGEC, and single-read molecular identifier groups were discarded before consensus assembly and CDR3 extraction. Clonotype tables were post-analysed with VDJtools, and diversity was normalized by down-sampling all datasets to the smallest sample size. In repertoire overlap clustering, CDR3 amino acid sequences, but not nucleotide sequences, were matched to correct batch-related cross-sample contamination. TCRdb reprocessed the public reads (quality trimming at Q25 with fastp, clone calling with MiXCR) and kept in-frame beta chains. Rows are unified per CDR3 protein, each entry keeping the most common DNA and genes. These V and J calls rely on TCRdb rather than the paper's analysis. The sample data list approximately 260,000 distinct CDR3 sequences, and around 34% of these were observed just once. The biggest ten clones account for roughly 4.8% of the sample.

This clonotype was detected a few times. No antigen is known for it. Per-base qualities were not stored, and no clone one base away is much larger. To demonstrate the VDJtools post-analysis software, the study profiled TCR beta repertoires from the peripheral blood of under 15 young patients with multiple sclerosis. The multiple sclerosis patients were children and adolescents between roughly 6 and 17 years of age. The sequenced material came from blood. This TCR derives from a girl between 10 and 17 years old with multiple sclerosis.

The nucleotides read TGTGCCAGCAGCCAAGATTTCAAGGGCTATTCACCCCTCCACTTT. This yields the protein CASSQDFKGYSPLHF. The rearranged chain carries TRBV14 and TRBJ1-6, with no reliable assignment of the D segment. From a lookup of the germline V gene, CDR1 and CDR2 are SGHDN and FVKESK. The V end loses 0 bases and the J end loses 8 bases, and a stretch of 11 bases separates them. Taken from cysteine to phenylalanine, the CDR3 has 15 residues. The read is trimmed to its CDR3 DNA, 45 bases read in frame from base 1.